The 11 T cell receptor beta chains reported below all come from one sample, sequenced in a study of blood T cells in healthy people across ages. PCR was performed a second time for about 7 to 11 cycles using a sample-barcoded 5' primer and a J-beta primer mix. MiXCR was run by TCRdb on the 5' RACE reads, yielding one entry per CDR3 protein. This sample has hundreds of thousands of distinct CDR3 sequences, with 40% to 65% found just once. Input material: blood. The source is a woman of 80 years or more in good health.

The gene calls are TRBV18 and TRBJ1-3; D not certain. V gave up 6 bases and J gave up 8 bases, with 14 bases separating them. The CDR3 loop spans 13 amino acids. Germline V CDR1 and CDR2: KGHSH, LQKENI. The chain's CDR3 is CASSQFSQDTIYF. The CDR3 bases are TGTGCCAGCTCCCAGTTCTCGCAGGACACCATATATTTT.

The CDR3 loop reads CATKDGAQETQYF. As DNA, the CDR3 is TGTGCCACCAAGGACGGGGCCCAGGAGACCCAGTACTTC. The chain recombines TRBV24-1 with TRBJ2-5, with D perhaps matching TRBD1 or TRBD2 (5 bases each). The CDR3 has 13 amino acids. Trimming took off 8 bases at V and 5 bases at J, with 14 bases between the two ends. Germline CDR1 and CDR2: KGHDR and SFDVKD.

The gene calls are TRBV9 and TRBJ2-5; D may be TRBD1 (6 bases). There are 14 residues in the CDR3. Trimming removed 1 base at V and 2 bases at J, with 9 bases between. Germline values: CDR1 SGDLS, CDR2 YYNGEE. DNA of the CDR3: TGTGCCAGCAGCGTACAGGGGTTTCAAGAGACCCAGTACTTC. It translates to CASSVQGFQETQYF.

This clonotype has a count of ten or more. CDR3 sequence: CASSYGTDSSTDTQYF. For the CDR3, the DNA is TGTGCCAGCAGCTATGGGACGGACTCTAGCACAGATACGCAGTATTTT. The chain has TRBV7-6 and TRBJ2-3; perhaps D is TRBD1 or TRBD2 (5 bases each). Trimming took 4 bases from V and 0 from J, leaving 14 bases between them. The CDR3 contains 16 residues. Germline loops: CDR1 SGHVS, CDR2 FNYEAQ.

In this sample, this clonotype turned up a few times. Possible read error: a much larger clone is one base away. The J gene is TRBJ2-6, the V gene TRBV12-3 or TRBV12-4; 8 bases line up with TRBD1. V lost 5 bases, J lost 3 bases, and 9 bases stayed unmatched. The CDR3 is 17 residues long. CDR3 region: CASSKGQGSIGANVLTF. DNA for the CDR3: TGTGCCAGCAGTAAAGGACAGGGAAGCATTGGGGCCAACGTCCTGACTTTC.

J is TRBJ2-5 and V is TRBV20-1, with 7 bases fitting TRBD1. Germline trimming cut 2 bases from V and 11 bases from J; bases unmatched to any gene: 14. Per germline, CDR1 DFQATT and CDR2 SNEGSKA (reference sequence). This CDR3 is 14 amino acids long. DNA of the CDR3: TGCAGTGCTAGATCCGGGACAGCCTCCTACGTGCAGTACTTC. Amino acid sequence: CSARSGTASYVQYF.

Note on this clonotype: A much larger clone sits a single nucleotide away, making a read error possible. The chain joins TRBV12-3 or TRBV12-4 to TRBJ2-1, with D perhaps TRBD1 (6 bases). This CDR3 spans 14 amino acids. V was pared by 6 bases and J by 10 bases, with 19 bases between. CDR3 sequence reads: CASRPGQLAYEQFF. CDR3 DNA: TGTGCCAGCAGACCGGGACAATTAGCCTACGAGCAGTTCTTC.

The V and J genes are TRBV12-5 and TRBJ2-5, with 12 bases that match TRBD2. Germline-derived CDR1 and CDR2 are LGHNT and FRNRAP. The J segment lost 11 bases and the V segment lost 1 base, leaving 8 bases of the junction unmatched. This CDR3 is built from 15 residues. The CDR3 DNA reads TGTGCTAGTGGTTTGGGGCTAGCGGGAGGGGATGAGCAGTACTTC. It translates to CASGLGLAGGDEQYF.

As concerns this clonotype: A read error may account for a junction end that differs from germline. J is TRBJ2-3 and V is TRBV7-2; D gene unclear. The CDR3 runs 12 residues. Germline values: CDR1 SGHTA, CDR2 FQGNSA. As DNA, the CDR3 is TGTGCCGGCAGCTCCTACACAGATACGCAGTATTTT. Protein sequence: CAGSSYTDTQYF.

The chain's CDR3 is CSAKRGATSYNEQFF. DNA of the CDR3: TGCAGTGCCAAGCGGGGGGCGACGTCCTACAATGAGCAGTTCTTC. The V gene is TRBV20-1, the J gene TRBJ2-1; TRBD2 agrees at 9 bases. The CDR3 loop spans 15 amino acids. The germline gives CDR1 DFQATT, CDR2 SNEGSKA (reference sequence). With 6 bases clipped from V and 1 base from J, the junction kept 7 bases outside the gene matches.

The chain recombines TRBV27 with TRBJ2-3; D may match TRBD1 or TRBD2 (5 bases each). CDR3 length: 14 amino acids. CDR1 MNHEY and CDR2 SMNVEV come from the germline V gene (reference sequence). Trimming removed 6 bases at V and 5 bases at J, with 15 bases between. CDR3 loop: CASSRDLVVDTQYF. The DNA of the CDR3 is TGTGCCAGCAGCCGGGACCTGGTGGTAGATACGCAGTATTTT.